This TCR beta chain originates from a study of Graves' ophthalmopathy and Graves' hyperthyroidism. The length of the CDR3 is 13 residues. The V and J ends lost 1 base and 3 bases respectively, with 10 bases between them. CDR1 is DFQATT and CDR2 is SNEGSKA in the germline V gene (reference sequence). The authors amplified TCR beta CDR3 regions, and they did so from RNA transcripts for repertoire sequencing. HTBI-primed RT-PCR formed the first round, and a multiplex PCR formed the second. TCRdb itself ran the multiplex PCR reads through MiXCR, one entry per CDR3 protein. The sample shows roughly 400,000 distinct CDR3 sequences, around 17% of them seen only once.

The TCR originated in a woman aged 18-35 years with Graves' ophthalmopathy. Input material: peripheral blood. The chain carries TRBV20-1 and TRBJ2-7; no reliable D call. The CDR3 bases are TGCAGTGCTAGAGGCGACAAAGACTACGAGCAGTACTTC. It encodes CSARGDKDYEQYF.